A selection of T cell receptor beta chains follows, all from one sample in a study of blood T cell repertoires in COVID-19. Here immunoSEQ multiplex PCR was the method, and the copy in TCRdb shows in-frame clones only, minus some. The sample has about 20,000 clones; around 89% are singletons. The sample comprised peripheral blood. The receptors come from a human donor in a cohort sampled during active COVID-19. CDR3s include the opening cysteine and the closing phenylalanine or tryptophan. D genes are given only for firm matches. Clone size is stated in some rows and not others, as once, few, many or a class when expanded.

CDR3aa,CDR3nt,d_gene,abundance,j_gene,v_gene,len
CASSAGTEKETQYF,TGCGCCAGCAGCGCCGGGACTGAAAAAGAGACCCAGTACTTC,NA,NA,TRBJ2-5,TRBV5-1,14
CASSERGSNYEQYF,TGTGCCAGCAGCGAGCGCGGGAGTAACTACGAGCAGTACTTC,TRBD2,NA,TRBJ2-7,TRBV7-8,14
CASSPRGGAYEQYF,TGTGCCAGCAGTCCGCGGGGGGGGGCCTACGAGCAGTACTTC,TRBD2,NA,TRBJ2-7,TRBV28,14
CASSLYGVDRGERGYTF,TGTGCCAGCAGCTTGTATGGCGTCGACAGGGGAGAGCGGGGCTACACCTTC,TRBD1,NA,TRBJ1-2,TRBV5-8,17
CAWSTTLAGDPYEQYF,TGTGCCTGGAGTACAACCCTAGCGGGAGACCCCTACGAGCAGTACTTC,TRBD2,NA,TRBJ2-7,TRBV30,16
CASSLGQFRTEAFF,TGTGCCAGCAGCTTAGGACAGTTTAGGACTGAAGCTTTCTTT,NA,NA,TRBJ1-1,TRBV13,14
CASSLNSDQPQHF,TGTGCCAGCAGTTTAAATTCGGATCAGCCCCAGCATTTT,NA,NA,TRBJ1-5,TRBV27,13
CASILGGGYSEQYF,TGTGCCAGCATCTTAGGAGGTGGCTATAGCGAGCAGTACTTC,NA,NA,TRBJ2-7,TRBV28,14
CASSVGLQETQYF,TGTGCCAGCAGTGTTGGCTTACAAGAGACCCAGTACTTC,NA,NA,TRBJ2-5,TRBV2,13
CAWGGLAGDYNEQFF,TGTGCCTGGGGTGGACTAGCGGGCGACTACAATGAGCAGTTCTTC,TRBD2,NA,TRBJ2-1,TRBV30,15
CATSRDRGLAHEQYF,TGTGCCACCAGCAGAGATCGGGGACTAGCGCACGAGCAGTACTTC,TRBD2,NA,TRBJ2-7,TRBV15,15
CASSLAQEEETQYF,TGTGCCAGCAGCTTGGCACAAGAAGAAGAGACCCAGTACTTC,NA,NA,TRBJ2-5,TRBV5-8,14
CASSSTSGRAYEQYF,TGTGCCAGCAGTTCGACTAGCGGGAGAGCCTACGAGCAGTACTTC,TRBD2,NA,TRBJ2-7,TRBV27,15
CSVEAGGWDEQFF,TGCAGCGTTGAAGCGGGGGGCTGGGATGAGCAGTTCTTC,NA,NA,TRBJ2-1,TRBV29-1,13
CASSFSGGVQPQHF,TGTGCCAGCAGCTTTTCAGGGGGCGTTCAGCCCCAGCATTTT,TRBD1,NA,TRBJ1-5,TRBV5-5,14
CASSLETGYGYTF,TGTGCCAGCAGTTTAGAGACAGGCTATGGCTACACCTTC,NA,few,TRBJ1-2,TRBV12-3/TRBV12-4,13
CAWSAAGVREQYF,TGTGCCTGGAGTGCGGCAGGGGTGAGGGAGCAGTACTTC,NA,NA,TRBJ2-7,TRBV30,13
CAITFDRETEAFF,TGTGCCATCACCTTCGACAGGGAAACTGAAGCTTTCTTT,TRBD1,NA,TRBJ1-1,TRBV10-3,13
CAWSSGLPYEQYF,TGTGCCTGGAGTTCTGGGCTGCCATACGAGCAGTACTTC,NA,NA,TRBJ2-7,TRBV30,13
CASSPGTSNNYEQYF,TGCGCCAGCAGCCCAGGGACTTCCAATAACTACGAGCAGTACTTC,NA,NA,TRBJ2-7,TRBV5-1,15
CASSQGGSESPLHF,TGTGCCAGCAGCCAGGGGGGTTCCGAATCACCCCTCCACTTT,NA,NA,TRBJ1-6,TRBV3-1/TRBV3-2,14
CASSPNTNMNTEAFF,TGTGCCAGCAGTCCCAACACAAATATGAACACTGAAGCTTTCTTT,NA,NA,TRBJ1-1,TRBV27,15
CASSLGGGNYGYTF,TGTGCCAGTTCCCTGGGGGGAGGGAACTATGGCTACACCTTC,NA,NA,TRBJ1-2,TRBV6-5,14
CATVGNSYEQYF,TGTGCCACCGTCGGGAACTCCTACGAGCAGTACTTC,NA,NA,TRBJ2-7,TRBV10-3,12
CASSSRTGDGETQYF,TGTGCCAGCAGCTCTAGGACAGGGGATGGGGAGACCCAGTACTTC,TRBD1,NA,TRBJ2-5,TRBV7-3,15
CASSSDRAAGELFF,TGTGCCAGCAGCTCGGACAGGGCGGCCGGGGAGCTGTTTTTT,TRBD1,NA,TRBJ2-2,TRBV7-9,14
CASSLGRLRTEAFF,TGTGCCAGCAGCTTGGGACGGTTGAGGACTGAAGCTTTCTTT,NA,few,TRBJ1-1,TRBV5-8,14
CASSIFTVSTEAFF,TGTGCCAGCAGCATTTTTACAGTGAGCACTGAAGCTTTCTTT,NA,NA,TRBJ1-1,TRBV5-4,14
CASSPRGTGEQSGNTIYF,TGTGCCAGCAGCCCCCGGGGGACAGGCGAACAATCTGGAAACACCATATATTTT,NA,NA,TRBJ1-3,TRBV21-1,18
CASSGLAGGAHEQYF,TGTGCCAGCAGCGGCCTAGCGGGAGGGGCCCACGAGCAGTACTTC,TRBD2,NA,TRBJ2-7,TRBV7-2,15
CASSFVAGVETQYF,TGTGCCAGCAGTTTCGTAGCGGGAGTAGAGACCCAGTACTTC,TRBD2,NA,TRBJ2-5,TRBV6-5,14